This TCR beta chain was found in a study of T cell responses to AZD1222 COVID-19 vaccine (dated by TCRdb to the early 2020s). Concerning the study at large: AZD1222 recipients with second doses at about 4 weeks or about 12 weeks were pooled, because spike-specific TCR depth and breadth did not differ between schedules. A total of approximately 230 trial participants underwent TCR sequencing, of whom about 200 received two doses of AZD1222 and around 26 received two doses of the MenACWY control vaccine. Enrollment into the trials was organized by age into subgroups of 18-55, 56-69 and 70-plus years, and those subgroups contained roughly 140, 27 and 60 TCR-sequenced participants, respectively.

V lost 2 bases and J lost 1 base; the stretch between them is 5 bases long. CDR1 SEHNR and CDR2 FQNEAQ were looked up in the germline V gene (reference sequence). The CDR3 measures 13 amino acids from cysteine to phenylalanine. Of the read, only the CDR3 DNA is kept; its 39 bases are in frame from base 1. What the work shows at the level of the full study, not this receptor alone: No day 14 peak-response samples were available, so repertoires were characterized only after the peak T cell response. CD4 TCRs associated with the vaccine covered the entire spike protein, and the dominant responses were in regions 160-218 and 743-854. Participants were mostly white British, with more females than males. The authors suggested clonal diversity may have been underestimated. Nearly half of unique spike-specific TCRs reportedly recognized epitopes outside regions mutated in the B.1.351 and B.1.1.7 variants. A significant rise in spike-specific TCR breadth and depth was observed after two AZD1222 doses relative to day 0 and relative to MenACWY recipients. Conclusions about previously exposed vaccinees are limited because only six or seven AZD1222 recipients were SARS-CoV-2 seropositive at baseline. The 56-69-year group was small, and its depth increase did not reach significance, likely because of low power.

With respect to this clone: Its antigen is currently not known. This could be a read error, since a much larger clone is one nucleotide away.

The sample's time point label is to be understood as: baseline before first vaccination. The vaccinee samples were drawn from two UK trials, COV001 and COV002, one of which was a single-blind randomized controlled phase 2/3 trial testing AZD1222 (ChAdOx1 nCoV-19) in healthy adults. For TCRbeta chain sequencing, PBMC samples from trial participants were taken at day 0 and at day 28 after the second dose. The CDR3 regions of human TCRbeta chains were subjected to immunosequencing. The original methods were these. Repertoire TCRs were matched against a reference library of SARS-CoV-2-specific TCRs generated with the MIRA antigen-specificity platform. Breadth was defined as the fraction of unique TCRs that were SARS-CoV-2-associated. Depth was defined as the fraction of total T cells that were SARS-CoV-2-associated. Using the MIRA data, each spike-specific TCR was assigned both to the spike region to which the TCR was reactive and to a CD4 or CD8 class. Log10-transformed breadth and depth values were compared by one-way ANOVA with Sidak's multiple comparisons tests. TCRdb re-hosts the immuneACCESS table, in-frame sequences only. Its copies lack some clones; in the studies checked, an unresolved V gene accounts for under half of them, and the cause for the rest is not known. V, J and clone size were drawn from that table, and D and trimming were deduced from the DNA. The sample records roughly 130,000 clones, around 83% of which are singletons. The ten most abundant clones make up 9% to 15% of the sample.

Sequenced here: peripheral blood, sampled on day 0 of AZD1222 vaccination. The V gene is TRBV7-9 and the J gene is TRBJ1-1; the best D guess is TRBD1, with 5 bases matching. The TCR originated in an adult in good health. The DNA reads TGTGCCAGCAGCTTACAGGGGAACACTGAAGCTTTCTTT. Translated, it reads CASSLQGNTEAFF.